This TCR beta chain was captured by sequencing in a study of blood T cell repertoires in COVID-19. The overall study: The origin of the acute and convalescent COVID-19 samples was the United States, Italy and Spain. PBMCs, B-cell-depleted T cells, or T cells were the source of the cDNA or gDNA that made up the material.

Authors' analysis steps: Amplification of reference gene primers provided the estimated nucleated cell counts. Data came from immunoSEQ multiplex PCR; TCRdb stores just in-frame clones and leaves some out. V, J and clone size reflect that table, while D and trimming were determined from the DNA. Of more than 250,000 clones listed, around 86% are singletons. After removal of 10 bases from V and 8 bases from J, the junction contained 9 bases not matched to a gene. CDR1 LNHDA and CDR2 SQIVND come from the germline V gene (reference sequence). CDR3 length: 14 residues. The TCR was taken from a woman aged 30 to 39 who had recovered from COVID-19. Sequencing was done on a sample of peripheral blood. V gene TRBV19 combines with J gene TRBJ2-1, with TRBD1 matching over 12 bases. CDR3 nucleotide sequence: TGTGCCACCAAGGGACAGGGGGCCCTCGATGAGCAGTTCTTC. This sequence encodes CATKGQGALDEQFF.